The 27 T cell receptor beta chains given below trace back to one sample, sequenced in a study of blood T cell repertoires in COVID-19. Profiled with immunoSEQ multiplex PCR; TCRdb holds only in-frame clones, not every one. Among under 200,000 clones listed, roughly 84% were seen once. Sequencing used peripheral blood. The receptors come from a human donor in a cohort sampled during active COVID-19.

The chain combines TRBV4-2 with TRBJ1-4; TRBD1 is a possible D gene (6 bases). Trimming removed 0 bases from V and 0 bases from J, with 14 bases in between. The CDR3 totals 18 residues. Germline CDR1 reads LGHNA; CDR2 reads YNFKEQ. This chain's CDR3 is CASSQDKGHKTTNEKLFF. As DNA, the CDR3 is TGTGCCAGCAGCCAAGATAAGGGACATAAGACAACTAATGAAAAACTGTTTTTT.

This clone is a singleton in its sample. The chain links TRBV19 to TRBJ1-2; no definite D call. The V end lost 7 bases, the J end lost 4 bases, and 13 bases lay between the germline ends. This CDR3 contains 13 residues. Germline V lookup: CDR1 LNHDA, CDR2 SQIVND (reference sequence). CDR3 DNA: TGTGCCAGTACCATGGTCGGGTCCTATGGCTACACCTTC. This sequence encodes CASTMVGSYGYTF.

The rearrangement links TRBV19 to TRBJ2-7; 11 bases fit TRBD2. Losses at the gene ends were 4 bases for V and 1 base for J; bases not matched to a gene: 3. CDR1 is LNHDA and CDR2 is SQIVND in the germline V gene (reference sequence). The CDR3 has 15 residues. The CDR3 DNA reads TGTGCCAGTAGTACCGGGACTAGCGGATCCTACGAGCAGTACTTC. Its protein product is CASSTGTSGSYEQYF.

This chain connects TRBV11-2 to TRBJ2-7; D call uncertain. Trimming left V 5 bases short and J 6 bases short, with 11 bases between. This CDR3 has 12 amino acids. CDR1 and CDR2 from the germline V gene are SGHAT and FQNNGV. Here the CDR3 reads CASSPDYPEQYF. CDR3 in DNA: TGTGCCAGCAGCCCAGATTACCCCGAGCAGTACTTC. Variable domain in full (rest from reference TRBV11-2 and TRBJ2-7): EAGVAQSPRYKIIEKRQSVAFWCNPISGHATLYWYQQILGQGPKLLIQFQNNGVVDDSQLPKDRFSAERLKGVDSTLKIQPAKLEDSAVYLCASSPDYPEQYFGPGTRLTVT.

The chain combines TRBV9 with TRBJ1-2; 11 bases line up with TRBD1. Trimming took 0 bases from V and 5 from J; bases not matched to a gene: 3. This CDR3 spans 15 amino acids. CDR1 SGDLS and CDR2 YYNGEE come from the germline V gene. DNA for the CDR3: TGTGCCAGCAGCGTAGCTGGGACAGGGGGGTATGGCTACACCTTC. As protein: CASSVAGTGGYGYTF. The entire variable domain, with the rest obtained from reference TRBV9 and TRBJ1-2, is as follows: DSGVTQTPKHLITATGQRVTLRCSPRSGDLSVYWYQQSLDQGLQFLIQYYNGEERAKGNILERFSAQQFPDLHSELNLSSLELGDSALYFCASSVAGTGGYGYTFGSGTRLTVV.

The rearrangement uses TRBV5-3 and TRBJ2-1; 8 bases line up with TRBD2. TRBV5-3 is filed as an ORF, its function uncertain. The CDR3 totals 15 residues. The V gene end was trimmed by 5 bases and the J gene end by 8 bases; junction bases not matched to a gene: 12. This CDR3 reads CARSVPSKTSDEQFF. The CDR3 nucleotides read TGTGCCAGAAGTGTCCCCTCCAAGACTAGCGATGAGCAGTTCTTC.

V is TRBV28 and J is TRBJ1-5, with D possibly matching TRBD1 (5 bases). This CDR3 has 16 residues. The germline V gene encodes CDR1 MDHEN and CDR2 SYDVKM. V lost 3 bases, J lost 1 base, and 13 bases lay in between. DNA of the CDR3: TGTGCCAGCAGTTTTCCAGGGATTGAAAGCAATCAGCCCCAGCATTTT. It encodes CASSFPGIESNQPQHF.

This clone has a single count. The chain uses TRBV6-6 and TRBJ1-6; 10 bases are shared with TRBD1. This CDR3 is built from 17 residues. Germline CDR1 and CDR2: MNHNY and SVGAGI (reference sequence). The ends lost 5 bases at V and 3 bases at J; junction bases unmatched: 7. The CDR3 loop is CASSPDRGHNYNSPLHF. The CDR3 region has the DNA TGTGCCAGCAGTCCCGACAGGGGGCATAACTATAATTCACCCCTCCACTTT.

J is TRBJ1-2 and V is TRBV7-2; possible D gene TRBD1, 5 bases. The germline CDR1 and CDR2 sequences are SGHTA and FQGNSA. V dropped 3 bases and J dropped 7 bases, with 12 bases sitting between them. This CDR3 region has 13 residues. In nucleotides, the CDR3 is TGTGCCAGCAGCTTGTTGGAAGGGGTTGGCTACACCTTC. Amino acids: CASSLLEGVGYTF.

This rearrangement joins TRBV18 to TRBJ1-1; a weak D match, TRBD1 (6 bases). This CDR3 comprises 17 residues. V was cut by 6 bases and J by 0 bases, with 20 bases left in between. The germline gives CDR1 KGHSH, CDR2 LQKENI. The CDR3 bases are TGTGCCAGCTCTCAACAGGGCCCCAGAATTATGAACACTGAAGCTTTCTTT. Translation gives CASSQQGPRIMNTEAFF.

The chain employs TRBV3-1 (or the pseudogene TRBV3-2) and TRBJ2-7, with a weak D call TRBD2 (6 bases). From germline, CDR1 is LGHDT and CDR2 YNNKEL (reference sequence). V was cut by 0 bases and J by 3 bases, with 15 bases left in between. The CDR3 sequence is 16 residues long. The CDR3 spells CASSQDMTRQIYEQYF. The CDR3 nucleotides read TGTGCCAGCAGCCAAGATATGACTAGACAGATCTACGAGCAGTACTTC.

The V gene is TRBV27, the J gene TRBJ2-5; 15 nucleotides agree with TRBD2. This CDR3 is 18 amino acids long. J lost 7 bases, V lost 5 bases, and 14 bases had no gene match. The germline V gene encodes CDR1 MNHEY and CDR2 SMNVEV (reference sequence). In DNA form, the CDR3 reads TGTGCCAGCAGTCCACGCCCCGGACTAGCGGGGGGGTTAGTGACCCAGTACTTC. Protein sequence: CASSPRPGLAGGLVTQYF.

This chain uses TRBV19 with TRBJ1-5, with 7 bases fitting TRBD1. Trimming took 5 bases from V and 3 from J; bases not matched to a gene: 7. The length of the CDR3 is 15 residues. The germline V gene has CDR1 LNHDA and CDR2 SQIVND (reference sequence). In DNA, the CDR3 is TGTGCCAGTAGTCTATATCAGGGGGACAATCAGCCCCAGCATTTT. Translating it yields CASSLYQGDNQPQHF.

The chain carries TRBV5-1 and TRBJ2-3, with 9 nucleotides matching TRBD1. The CDR3 runs to 15 residues. Germline CDR1 reads SGHRS; CDR2 reads YFSETQ. V was clipped by 4 bases and J by 0 bases; unmatched bases: 3. Written as DNA, the CDR3 is TGCGCCAGCAGCGCAGACAGGGGGAGCACAGATACGCAGTATTTT. Translation: CASSADRGSTDTQYF. Filled out from reference TRBV5-1 and TRBJ2-3, the complete variable domain reads KAGVTQTPRYLIKTRGQQVTLSCSPISGHRSVSWYQQTPGQGLQFLFEYFSETQRNKGNFPGRFSGRQFSNSRSEMNVSTLELGDSALYLCASSADRGSTDTQYFGPGTRLTVL.

The gene calls are TRBV7-9 and TRBJ2-7, with TRBD1 matching 9 bases. Germline loops: CDR1 SEHNR, CDR2 FQNEAQ (reference sequence). The ends lost 2 bases at V and 5 bases at J; junction bases unmatched: 10. The CDR3 is 16 amino acids. The CDR3 DNA follows: TGTGCCAGCAGCTTACCAGACAGGGGGGATTCCCACGAGCAGTACTTC. It is translated as CASSLPDRGDSHEQYF. Supplemented by reference TRBV7-9 and TRBJ2-7, the full variable domain reads DTGVSQNPRHKITKRGQNVTFRCDPISEHNRLYWYRQTLGQGPEFLTYFQNEAQLEKSRLLSDRFSAERPKGSFSTLEIQRTEQGDSAMYLCASSLPDRGDSHEQYFGPGTRLTVT.

V is TRBV27 and J is TRBJ1-1; 7 nucleotides line up with TRBD1. In germline, CDR1 is MNHEY, CDR2 SMNVEV (reference sequence). The CDR3 runs 14 residues. Losses at the gene ends were 8 bases for V and 3 bases for J; bases not matched to a gene: 9. The CDR3 loop is CASPRRGRYTEAFF. For the CDR3, the DNA is TGTGCCAGCCCGAGGAGGGGGCGTTACACTGAAGCTTTCTTT.

The J gene is TRBJ2-2, the V gene TRBV10-3, with D possibly being TRBD1 (5 bases). Germline-derived CDR1 and CDR2 are ENHRY and SYGVKD. The V and J ends lost 0 bases and 4 bases respectively, with 12 bases between them. CDR3 length equals 16 residues. The DNA of the CDR3 is TGTGCCATCAGTGAGTCAGGCAGGGCCATCACCGGGGAGCTGTTTTTT. It encodes CAISESGRAITGELFF.

The chain couples TRBV18 to TRBJ1-1; 9 bases match TRBD1. This CDR3 comprises 15 residues. CDR1 KGHSH and CDR2 LQKENI come from the germline V gene. The ends lost 5 bases at V and 4 bases at J; junction bases unmatched: 8. The CDR3 DNA reads as TGTGCCAGCTCAGCACAGGGGGCTGTCGGCACTGAAGCTTTCTTT. Translation: CASSAQGAVGTEAFF.

The rearrangement links TRBV5-1 to TRBJ2-3; D is undetermined. Germline assignment: CDR1 SGHRS and CDR2 YFSETQ. V was trimmed by 0 bases and J by 1 base, leaving 9 bases between them. The CDR3 is made up of 15 amino acids. CDR3 loop: CASSLALVGTDTQYF. As DNA, the CDR3 is TGCGCCAGCAGCTTGGCGCTAGTAGGCACAGATACGCAGTATTTT.

The chain carries TRBV28 and TRBJ2-7; D remains unclear. With 5 bases removed from V and 5 bases from J, the gap between germline ends came to 7 bases. Germline lookup yields CDR1 MDHEN and CDR2 SYDVKM. CDR3 length equals 11 residues. The CDR3 sequence: CASSSSHEQYF. In DNA form, the CDR3 reads TGTGCCAGCAGTAGCTCTCACGAGCAGTACTTC.

The V and J genes are TRBV19 and TRBJ1-2, with 10 bases fitting TRBD1. CDR1 and CDR2 (germline): LNHDA, SQIVND (reference sequence). V lost 5 bases, J lost 1 base, and 7 bases stayed unmatched. The CDR3 loop spans 16 amino acids. CDR3 sequence: CASSSRDRGFNYGYTF. DNA of the CDR3: TGTGCCAGTAGTTCCCGGGACAGGGGTTTTAACTATGGCTACACCTTC. Complete variable domain (other parts from reference TRBV19 and TRBJ1-2): DGGITQSPKYLFRKEGQNVTLSCEQNLNHDAMYWYRQDPGQGLRLIYYSQIVNDFQKGDIAEGYSVSREKKESFPLTVTSAQKNPTAFYLCASSSRDRGFNYGYTFGSGTRLTVV.

The chain has TRBV10-3 and TRBJ1-2; D might be TRBD1 (5 bases). CDR1 is ENHRY, CDR2 SYGVKD, per germline. V was clipped by 4 bases and J by 4 bases, with 13 bases between them. CDR3 length: 14 residues. CDR3: CAISVFRQTYGYTF. The CDR3 nucleotides read TGTGCCATCAGTGTATTTAGACAGACCTATGGCTACACCTTC.

The gene calls are TRBV5-1 and TRBJ2-7; TRBD1 matches at 9 bases. The CDR3 has 16 residues. Trimming took 0 bases from V and 1 from J; bases not matched to a gene: 5. In germline, CDR1 is SGHRS, CDR2 YFSETQ. The CDR3 DNA reads as TGCGCCAGCAGCTTGGGGACAGGGGCTATGTCCTACGAGCAGTACTTC. As protein: CASSLGTGAMSYEQYF.

The chain links TRBV4-3 to TRBJ1-2, with D uncertain. Germline CDR1 is LGHNA and CDR2 is YSLEER. The germline V and J ends were trimmed by 1 base and 8 bases, with 11 bases remaining between them. The CDR3 consists of 13 residues. The CDR3 DNA reads as TGCGCCAGCAGCCAAGTGGGAGGGATAGGCTACACCTTC. Protein product: CASSQVGGIGYTF.

This clone was seen once. V usage is TRBV19 and J usage is TRBJ2-1; TRBD2 agrees at 11 bases. The J segment lost 3 bases and the V segment lost 5 bases, leaving 6 bases of the junction unmatched. Germline V gene data show CDR1 as LNHDA and CDR2 as SQIVND (reference sequence). CDR3 length: 16 amino acids. CDR3 bases: TGTGCCAGTAGTTTACGCACTAGCGGGAGCTACAATGAGCAGTTCTTC. Translating it yields CASSLRTSGSYNEQFF.

This clone turned up a few times. The chain has TRBV25-1 and TRBJ2-5; TRBD2 is a possible D gene (5 bases). Between the trimmed V and J ends, which lost 4 bases and 5 bases, there was a span of 14 bases. The V gene's germline CDR1 is MGHDK and CDR2 SYGVNS. This CDR3 region has 14 residues. CDR3 residues: CASSVGGLGETQYF. The CDR3 nucleotides read TGTGCCAGCAGTGTAGGCGGGCTCGGGGAGACCCAGTACTTC.

V gene TRBV7-2 combines with J gene TRBJ1-4; weak D call: TRBD1 (6 bases). CDR3 length: 15 residues. V lost 4 bases, J lost 3 bases, and 12 bases lay in between. Germline V CDR1 and CDR2: SGHTA, FQGNSA. This CDR3 reads CASSSQGTANEKLFF. CDR3 nucleotide sequence: TGTGCCAGCAGCTCGCAGGGGACGGCTAATGAAAAACTGTTTTTT.